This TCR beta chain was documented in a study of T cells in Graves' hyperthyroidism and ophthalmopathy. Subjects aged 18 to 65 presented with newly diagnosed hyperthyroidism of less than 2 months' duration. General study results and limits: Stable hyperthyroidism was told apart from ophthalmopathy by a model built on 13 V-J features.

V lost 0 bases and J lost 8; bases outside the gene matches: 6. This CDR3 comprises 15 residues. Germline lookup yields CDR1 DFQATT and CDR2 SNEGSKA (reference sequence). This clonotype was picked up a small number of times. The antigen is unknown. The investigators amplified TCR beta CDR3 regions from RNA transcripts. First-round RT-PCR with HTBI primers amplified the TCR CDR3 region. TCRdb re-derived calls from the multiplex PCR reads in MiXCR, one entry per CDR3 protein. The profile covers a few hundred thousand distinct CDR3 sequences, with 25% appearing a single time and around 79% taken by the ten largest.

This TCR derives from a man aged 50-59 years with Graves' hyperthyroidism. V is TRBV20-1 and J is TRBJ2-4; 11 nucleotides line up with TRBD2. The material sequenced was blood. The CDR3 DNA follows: TGCAGTGCTAGAGATTTAGCGGGGGGGGTGTACATTCAGTACTTC. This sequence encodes CSARDLAGGVYIQYF.